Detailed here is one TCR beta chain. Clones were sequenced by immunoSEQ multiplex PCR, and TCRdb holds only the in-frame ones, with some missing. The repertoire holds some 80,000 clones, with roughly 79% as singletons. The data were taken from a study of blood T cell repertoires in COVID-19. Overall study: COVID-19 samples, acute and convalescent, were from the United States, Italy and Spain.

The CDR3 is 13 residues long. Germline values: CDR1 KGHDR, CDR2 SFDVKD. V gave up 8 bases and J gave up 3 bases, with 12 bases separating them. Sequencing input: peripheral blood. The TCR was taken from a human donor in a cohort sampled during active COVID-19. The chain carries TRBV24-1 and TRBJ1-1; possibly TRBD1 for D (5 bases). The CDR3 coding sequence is TGTGCCACCACCCCATGGGGGGACACTGAAGCTTTCTTT. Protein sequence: CATTPWGDTEAFF.